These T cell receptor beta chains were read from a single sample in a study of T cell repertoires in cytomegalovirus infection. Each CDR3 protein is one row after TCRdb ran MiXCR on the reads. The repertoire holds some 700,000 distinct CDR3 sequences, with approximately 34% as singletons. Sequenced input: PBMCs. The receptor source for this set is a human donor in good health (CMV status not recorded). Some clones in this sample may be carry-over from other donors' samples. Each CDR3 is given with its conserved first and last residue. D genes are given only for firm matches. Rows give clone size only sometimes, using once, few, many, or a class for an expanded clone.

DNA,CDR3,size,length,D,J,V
TGTGCCAGCAGCTTAGCGGGACACCTGAACACCGGGGAGCTGTTTTTT,CASSLAGHLNTGELFF,many,16,NA,TRBJ2-2,TRBV7-8
TGCAGTGCTAGAGTGGCGGGATTGTGGAATGAGCAGTTCTTC,CSARVAGLWNEQFF,few,14,NA,TRBJ2-1,TRBV20-1
TGTGCCAGTACCTTAGGGACAGGTGGTGAAAGCAATCAGCCCCAGCATTTT,CASTLGTGGESNQPQHF,few,17,TRBD1,TRBJ1-5,TRBV19
TGTGCCATCAGTGAAGGACGGGGGGTAAACACAGATACGCAGTATTTT,CAISEGRGVNTDTQYF,NA,16,TRBD2,TRBJ2-3,TRBV10-3
TGTGCCAGCGTACCCGGGACTAGTGGGTTTCATGAGCAGTTCTTC,CASVPGTSGFHEQFF,many,15,TRBD2,TRBJ2-1,TRBV7-8
TGTGCCAGCAGTTTTTGGGTCAATAACTATGGCTACACCTTC,CASSFWVNNYGYTF,few,14,NA,TRBJ1-2,TRBV28
TGTGCCTGGAGGGGCAAGACCGGGGAGCTGTTTTTT,CAWRGKTGELFF,NA,12,NA,TRBJ2-2,TRBV30
TGTGCCAGCAGAGAGGACAGGGGTAATCAGCCCCAGCATTTT,CASREDRGNQPQHF,NA,14,TRBD1,TRBJ1-5,TRBV2
TGTGCCAGCAGCCAAGACAGGGGAATAGTTTGCTACACCTTC,CASSQDRGIVCYTF,NA,14,NA,TRBJ1-2,TRBV3-1
TGTGCCAGCACCCCACGGGGGGGTTACGAGCAGTACTTC,CASTPRGGYEQYF,few,13,TRBD2,TRBJ2-7,TRBV12-3/TRBV12-4
TGTGCCAGCAGTCCCGGACCGATCTATGGCTACACCTTC,CASSPGPIYGYTF,few,13,NA,TRBJ1-2,TRBV27
TGTGCCAGCAGATCCGATACTACCGAGCAGTACTTC,CASRSDTTEQYF,many,12,NA,TRBJ2-7,TRBV7-2
TGTGCCAGCAGTTTACCCCTACCCAATGAGCAGTTCTTC,CASSLPLPNEQFF,NA,13,NA,TRBJ2-1,TRBV28
TGTGCCAGCAGCCCCCGACAGGGCCACGAGCAGTACTTC,CASSPRQGHEQYF,NA,13,TRBD1,TRBJ2-7,TRBV7-6
TGTGCCAGCAGCGAGGGGGTGGAAGCCAAAAACATTCAGTACTTC,CASSEGVEAKNIQYF,many,15,NA,TRBJ2-4,TRBV7-9
TGCAGCGTTTTAGGACAGCCTTACCATGAGCAGTTCTTC,CSVLGQPYHEQFF,NA,13,NA,TRBJ2-1,TRBV29-1
TGTGCCAGCAGCGCCAGACCCTCTTCTAGCACAGATACGCAGTATTTT,CASSARPSSSTDTQYF,few,16,NA,TRBJ2-3,TRBV7-3
TGTGCCAGTAGTAATACAGGGGGCACTGAAGCTTTCTTT,CASSNTGGTEAFF,few,13,TRBD1,TRBJ1-1,TRBV19
TGTGCCAGCAGCTTAGAAGGGAACAGGGTTGACACTGAAGCTTTATTT,CASSLEGNRVDTEALF,NA,16,NA,TRBJ1-1,TRBV7-9
TGCAGCGTTGAGGGTATGCGACTAGCGGGAGGGCGGGAGCAGTACTTC,CSVEGMRLAGGREQYF,once,16,TRBD2,TRBJ2-7,TRBV29-1
TGTGCCATCAGTGAAGGAGGATCGGGGGGTGGGTACACTGAAGCTTTCTTT,CAISEGGSGGGYTEAFF,many,17,NA,TRBJ1-1,TRBV10-3
TGTGCCAGCAGTAAAATGAGATCTGACAGGGGGAGGCATGAGCAGTTCTTC,CASSKMRSDRGRHEQFF,few,17,TRBD1,TRBJ2-1,TRBV6-5
TGCAGTGCTAGAGCGGATGAGCAGTTCTTC,CSARADEQFF,few,10,NA,TRBJ2-1,TRBV20-1
TGTGCCAGCAGCGAACTCGGGACAGGCCGAAATGAAAAACTGTTTTTT,CASSELGTGRNEKLFF,few,16,TRBD1,TRBJ1-4,TRBV5-4
TGTGCCAGTAGTTATAAGCCCGGGGCGGGCACCGGGGAGCTGTTTTTT,CASSYKPGAGTGELFF,NA,16,NA,TRBJ2-2,TRBV19
TGTGCCAGCAGTTCCCAGCCAGGCCCGAACTATGGCTACACCTTC,CASSSQPGPNYGYTF,NA,15,NA,TRBJ1-2,TRBV6-4
TGTGCCAGCAGTTACTCGATAAGAGGTCAGCCCCAGCATTTT,CASSYSIRGQPQHF,NA,14,NA,TRBJ1-5,TRBV6-5
TGTGCCAGTAGTATTGGAGGGGGAGCGGGAGTCTACAATGAGCAGTTCTTC,CASSIGGGAGVYNEQFF,NA,17,TRBD2,TRBJ2-1,TRBV19
TGTGCCACTCGACAGGGGGAGACCCAGTACTTC,CATRQGETQYF,once,11,TRBD1,TRBJ2-5,TRBV28
TGTGCCAGCAGTTACGGCGGAAAACTGTTTTTT,CASSYGGKLFF,NA,11,NA,TRBJ1-4,TRBV6-5
TGCGCCAGCAGTACCAACCCACTAGCGAGGGGGGCCAACGTCCTGACTTTC,CASSTNPLARGANVLTF,few,17,TRBD2,TRBJ2-6,TRBV5-1
TGTGCCAGCAGCTTAGCGGGCTTTAGCACAGATACGCAGTATTTT,CASSLAGFSTDTQYF,NA,15,NA,TRBJ2-3,TRBV7-2
TGTGCCATCAGTGACACTACGCGGACCGTGACATCCTATAATTCACCCCTCCACTTT,CAISDTTRTVTSYNSPLHF,NA,19,NA,TRBJ1-6,TRBV10-3
TGTGCCAGCAGCTTCGAGTTACCCACAGATACGCAGTATTTT,CASSFELPTDTQYF,few,14,NA,TRBJ2-3,TRBV7-9
TGTGCCAGCAGCACCCGAGGACGGAGCGGGGAGCTGTTTTTT,CASSTRGRSGELFF,few,14,NA,TRBJ2-2,TRBV7-9
TGTGCCAGCAGACCGTCACGACAGGGTACTAGTAAGATCTCCTACAATGAGCAGTTCTTC,CASRPSRQGTSKISYNEQFF,NA,20,TRBD1,TRBJ2-1,TRBV6-5
TGTGCCAGCAGCCAAGGGAAGGGCGCTCTAACTAGCTCTCGGCAGTATTTT,CASSQGKGALTSSRQYF,few,17,NA,TRBJ2-3,TRBV4-2
TGTGCCAGCAGTTTCCGGGACAGGGGCAACTATGTCTACACCTTC,CASSFRDRGNYVYTF,NA,15,TRBD1,TRBJ1-2,TRBV28
TGTGCCAGCAGTTATAAGGGGAGGCTTTATGGCTACACCTTC,CASSYKGRLYGYTF,NA,14,NA,TRBJ1-2,TRBV6-1
TGTGCCAGCAGCTTAGAGCGCCTTCAGCCCCAGCATTTT,CASSLERLQPQHF,NA,13,NA,TRBJ1-5,TRBV7-2
TGTGCCAGCAGCTTAGAATTCGGGACAGGGGACAACGAGCAGTACTTC,CASSLEFGTGDNEQYF,NA,16,TRBD1,TRBJ2-7,TRBV11-2
TGTGCCAGCATCTGGGGACGTACGAGCACCGGGGAGCTGTTTTTT,CASIWGRTSTGELFF,NA,15,NA,TRBJ2-2,TRBV7-2
TGCAGCGTTATGCGGGCGAACACCGGGGAGCTGTTTTTT,CSVMRANTGELFF,few,13,NA,TRBJ2-2,TRBV29-1
TGCAGTGCTAAGGAAGGGTATAGCAATCAGCCCCAGCATTTT,CSAKEGYSNQPQHF,NA,14,NA,TRBJ1-5,TRBV20-1
TGTGCCAGCAGTTTATATGGGGGACAGGGTTTCGGACAGCCCCAGCATTTT,CASSLYGGQGFGQPQHF,few,17,TRBD1,TRBJ1-5,TRBV28
TGTGCCAGCAGTTTTCGCAGCGCAGGGTTTAATGGCAATCAGCCCCAGCATTTT,CASSFRSAGFNGNQPQHF,NA,18,NA,TRBJ1-5,TRBV28
TGTGCCAGCAAAGGGACAGGGAATAATTCACCCCTCCACTTT,CASKGTGNNSPLHF,NA,14,TRBD1,TRBJ1-6,TRBV2
TGTGCCAGCAGCTTTGCCTACACCGGGGAGCTGTTTTTT,CASSFAYTGELFF,NA,13,NA,TRBJ2-2,TRBV7-2
TGTGCCAGCAGAGGGACTGACAGGGCCGGTGAAGCTTTCTTT,CASRGTDRAGEAFF,few,14,TRBD1,TRBJ1-1,TRBV2
TGTGCCAGCGGCCTAACAGGGCCTGAAGAGCAGTTCTTC,CASGLTGPEEQFF,NA,13,NA,TRBJ2-1,TRBV12-3/TRBV12-4
TGTGCCAGCAGATCGGTTCAGGGGAACGTGTACGAGCAGTACTTC,CASRSVQGNVYEQYF,NA,15,NA,TRBJ2-7,TRBV27
TGCGCCAGCAGCCAACTTTTCGGACATACTAACTATGGCTACACCTTC,CASSQLFGHTNYGYTF,NA,16,NA,TRBJ1-2,TRBV4-1
TGTGCCAGCAGCCCCGGGACAGTCCCTCCTAATGAAAAACTGTTTTTT,CASSPGTVPPNEKLFF,few,16,TRBD1,TRBJ1-4,TRBV7-9
TGTGCCAGCAGTCATGACAGGGCGACCAATCAGCCCCAGCATTTT,CASSHDRATNQPQHF,NA,15,TRBD1,TRBJ1-5,TRBV7-9
TGTGCCAGCAGCTTAGAGGCCAGTCTAATCTATGGCTACACCTTC,CASSLEASLIYGYTF,NA,15,NA,TRBJ1-2,TRBV11-2
TGTGCCAGCAGCCTGACCGGGACAGGCGCGAGGGGGGAGCAGTTCTTC,CASSLTGTGARGEQFF,few,16,TRBD1,TRBJ2-1,TRBV6-5
TGTGCCAGCAGCTTGGCCCGGGACAGGGCCACGTTCTTC,CASSLARDRATFF,many,13,TRBD1,TRBJ2-1,TRBV7-8
TGTGCCAGCAGCGTCCGGGAGACTGAAGCTTTCTTT,CASSVRETEAFF,NA,12,NA,TRBJ1-1,TRBV28
TGTGCCATCAGTATGCAGGGGGCCGACAATGAGCAGTTCTTC,CAISMQGADNEQFF,NA,14,TRBD1,TRBJ2-1,TRBV10-3
TGTGCCAGCAGCTTAGTACCCGGGACAGGACGGGTGAGGACTGAAGCTTTCTTT,CASSLVPGTGRVRTEAFF,few,18,TRBD1,TRBJ1-1,TRBV7-9